This is a list of T cell receptor beta chains from one sample in a study of shared clonotypes between healthy human individuals. Profiling relied on immunoSEQ multiplex PCR, and the TCRdb table lists in-frame clones only, not all of them. The repertoire consists of about 2 million clones, with less than 95% occurring once and the leading ten covering 0.9% to 1.4%. What was sequenced was naive CD8+ T cells sorted from blood. Receptor source: a man aged 18 to 30 in good health. CDR3s include the opening cysteine and the closing phenylalanine or tryptophan. The order of the fields is CDR3 DNA, CDR3 protein, V gene, J gene, D gene, clone size. A D gene is named only where the DNA matches it firmly. Size tells how often a clone was seen (once, few, many) or the class of an expanded clone, and some rows leave it out.

DNA: TGTGCCAGCAGTTTAAAAGGGGGCTCCTACGAGCAGTACTTC; CDR3: CASSLKGGSYEQYF; V: TRBV27; J: TRBJ2-7; D: NA; size: once
DNA: TGTGCCAGCAGCTCCGGGACAGGGGGCACTGAAGCTTTCTTT; CDR3: CASSSGTGGTEAFF; V: TRBV11-3; J: TRBJ1-1; D: TRBD1; size: once
DNA: TGCGCCAGCAGCCAAGAATTACTCATGAACACTGAAGCTTTCTTT; CDR3: CASSQELLMNTEAFF; V: TRBV4-1; J: TRBJ1-1; D: NA; size: once
DNA: TGTGCCAGCAGCGCAGAGGGGGGTGAAGCTTTCTTT; CDR3: CASSAEGGEAFF; V: TRBV9; J: TRBJ1-1; D: NA; size: NA
DNA: TGTGCCAGCAGCTATGGGTCACCGGAGCCCCAGCATTTT; CDR3: CASSYGSPEPQHF; V: TRBV7-9; J: TRBJ1-5; D: NA; size: NA
DNA: TGTGCCTCCGCGTTGGGGGGAGGTGGGAACACTGAAGCTTTCTTT; CDR3: CASALGGGGNTEAFF; V: TRBV6-5; J: TRBJ1-1; D: NA; size: NA
DNA: TGTGCCAGCAGTACGGGACGGGAAGCTTTCTTT; CDR3: CASSTGREAFF; V: TRBV2; J: TRBJ1-1; D: NA; size: NA
DNA: TGTGCCAGTAGCCGAGCATTGGAGGGCCCAGATACGCAGTATTTT; CDR3: CASSRALEGPDTQYF; V: TRBV19; J: TRBJ2-3; D: NA; size: NA
DNA: TGTGCCAGCAGTGGTTCCTCCGGGACGGTCCATGAAGCTTTCTTT; CDR3: CASSGSSGTVHEAFF; V: TRBV6-1; J: TRBJ1-1; D: NA; size: NA
DNA: TGTGCCATCGGGGACGGCACAGATACGCAGTATTTT; CDR3: CAIGDGTDTQYF; V: TRBV27; J: TRBJ2-3; D: NA; size: NA
DNA: TGTGCCAGCAGCGTCCCATCCAGTACCAGACAGGGCATCTCCTACGAGCAGTACTTC; CDR3: CASSVPSSTRQGISYEQYF; V: TRBV9; J: TRBJ2-7; D: TRBD1; size: NA
DNA: TGTGCCAGCAGCCAATTGGATTCCTACGAGCAGTACTTC; CDR3: CASSQLDSYEQYF; V: TRBV14; J: TRBJ2-7; D: NA; size: NA
DNA: TGTGCCAGCAGCCCCCAAGGGCCAGCCAAAAACATTCAGTACTTC; CDR3: CASSPQGPAKNIQYF; V: TRBV7-9; J: TRBJ2-4; D: NA; size: NA
DNA: TGTGCCAGCAGTGAGTCCTGGCCGGGGACTAACTATGGCTACACCTTC; CDR3: CASSESWPGTNYGYTF; V: TRBV6-1; J: TRBJ1-2; D: NA; size: NA
DNA: TGTGCCAGCAGCTGGAGTTGGGCCAAAAACATTCAGTACTTC; CDR3: CASSWSWAKNIQYF; V: TRBV7-9; J: TRBJ2-4; D: NA; size: NA
DNA: TGTGCCAGCAGCCCCCGGGCGGGCATCTACGAGCAGTACTTC; CDR3: CASSPRAGIYEQYF; V: TRBV11-2; J: TRBJ2-7; D: NA; size: NA
DNA: TGCGCCAGCAGCTTGGAGGGGGCTGGAAATCAGCCCCAGCATTTT; CDR3: CASSLEGAGNQPQHF; V: TRBV5-1; J: TRBJ1-5; D: TRBD1; size: NA
DNA: TGCGCCAGCAGCCAAGAAGACTATTCCTACGAGCAGTACTTC; CDR3: CASSQEDYSYEQYF; V: TRBV4-1; J: TRBJ2-7; D: NA; size: NA
DNA: TGTGCCAGCAGTTACTCGCCTAGAGAGGGGAACACTGAAGCTTTCTTT; CDR3: CASSYSPREGNTEAFF; V: TRBV6-5; J: TRBJ1-1; D: NA; size: NA
DNA: TGCGCCAGCAGCCAAGATGTGGGGGAGTCCTCCTACGAGCAGTACTTC; CDR3: CASSQDVGESSYEQYF; V: TRBV4-3; J: TRBJ2-7; D: NA; size: NA
DNA: TGTGCCAGCAGTGAAGCGTACCGGGAAGATCAGCCCCAGCATTTT; CDR3: CASSEAYREDQPQHF; V: TRBV2; J: TRBJ1-5; D: NA; size: NA
DNA: TGTGCCAGCAGCGGATCTCCCGGGACAGCCTTGGAACAGTACTTC; CDR3: CASSGSPGTALEQYF; V: TRBV9; J: TRBJ2-4; D: TRBD1; size: NA
DNA: TGTGCCAGCAGCTACGGACTAGCGGGGGAAGGCTACAATGAGCAGTTCTTC; CDR3: CASSYGLAGEGYNEQFF; V: TRBV11-2; J: TRBJ2-1; D: TRBD2; size: NA
DNA: TGCGCCAGCAGCCAAGTCGCGGGATGGGGCTCCTACGAGCAGTACTTC; CDR3: CASSQVAGWGSYEQYF; V: TRBV4-3; J: TRBJ2-7; D: NA; size: NA
DNA: TGTGCCAGCAGTGAGAGCAGGGTGAGCAATCAGCCCCAGCATTTT; CDR3: CASSESRVSNQPQHF; V: TRBV2; J: TRBJ1-5; D: NA; size: NA
DNA: TGTGCCAGCAGTTACGTACAGACTAACTATGGCTACACCTTC; CDR3: CASSYVQTNYGYTF; V: TRBV6-6; J: TRBJ1-2; D: NA; size: NA
DNA: TGTGCCAGCAGCTTATCGGGAAGCTCCTACAATGAGCAGTTCTTC; CDR3: CASSLSGSSYNEQFF; V: TRBV13; J: TRBJ2-1; D: NA; size: NA
DNA: TGTGCCAGCAGTTTTCCCGGTGTATATGGGTCACCCCTCCACTTT; CDR3: CASSFPGVYGSPLHF; V: TRBV28; J: TRBJ1-6; D: NA; size: NA
DNA: TGTGCCAGCAGTTACTCTCGTGTTGATGAGCAGTTCTTC; CDR3: CASSYSRVDEQFF; V: TRBV6-5; J: TRBJ2-1; D: NA; size: NA
DNA: TGTGCCAGCAGACCCGACGGGACAGGGGGTGAAAAACTGTTTTTT; CDR3: CASRPDGTGGEKLFF; V: TRBV6-1; J: TRBJ1-4; D: TRBD1; size: NA
DNA: TGCGCCAGCAGCCAATCACGGGTCCCGGAGTACTTC; CDR3: CASSQSRVPEYF; V: TRBV4-1; J: TRBJ2-5; D: NA; size: NA
DNA: TGTGCCAGCAGCCGGGGGCTAATCGGTGGCCCCTACGAGCAGTACTTC; CDR3: CASSRGLIGGPYEQYF; V: TRBV7-9; J: TRBJ2-7; D: NA; size: NA
DNA: TGTGCCAGCAGCGAGCCGGGGGTAACTGAAGCTTTCTTT; CDR3: CASSEPGVTEAFF; V: TRBV4-2; J: TRBJ1-1; D: NA; size: NA
DNA: TGCGCCAGCAGCTTGGAAGGGTCCCCCTACGAGCAGTACTTC; CDR3: CASSLEGSPYEQYF; V: TRBV5-1; J: TRBJ2-7; D: NA; size: NA
DNA: NA; CDR3: CASSFGEGGTYNEQFF; V: TRBV6-6; J: TRBJ2-1; D: NA; size: NA
DNA: TGTGCCAGCAGCTTGGAGGGGCCAGGGGGCGAGGCTGGAAACACCATATATTTT; CDR3: CASSLEGPGGEAGNTIYF; V: TRBV5-6; J: TRBJ1-3; D: TRBD1; size: NA
DNA: TGTGCCAGCAGTGAAGGGCAGGGGAGCAATCAGCCCCAGCATTTT; CDR3: CASSEGQGSNQPQHF; V: TRBV2; J: TRBJ1-5; D: NA; size: NA
DNA: TGTGCCAGCAGTGTATACAGCGACTACTTCAATCAGCCCCAGCATTTT; CDR3: CASSVYSDYFNQPQHF; V: TRBV6-1; J: TRBJ1-5; D: NA; size: NA
DNA: TGCGCCAGCAGCCATCCCAGGGGGAATGAGCAGTTCTTC; CDR3: CASSHPRGNEQFF; V: TRBV4-1; J: TRBJ2-1; D: TRBD1; size: NA
DNA: TGTGCCAGCAGCGTAGCGTGGGGGACTGAAGCTTTCTTT; CDR3: CASSVAWGTEAFF; V: TRBV9; J: TRBJ1-1; D: NA; size: NA
DNA: TGCGCCAGCAGCATAGGGCAGGGCTACAATGAGCAGTTCTTC; CDR3: CASSIGQGYNEQFF; V: TRBV4-3; J: TRBJ2-1; D: NA; size: NA
DNA: TGTGCCAGCAGAACCGGGACAGGGGTTTATGGCTACACCTTC; CDR3: CASRTGTGVYGYTF; V: TRBV2; J: TRBJ1-2; D: TRBD1; size: NA
DNA: TGCGCCAGCAGCCCCGGACTAGCGGGAGGGCAGTACTTC; CDR3: CASSPGLAGGQYF; V: TRBV5-1; J: TRBJ2-7; D: TRBD2; size: NA
DNA: TGTGCCAGCAGCTTAAGGGACAGGGAGAAGAGGGATAGCAATCAGCCCCAGCATTTT; CDR3: CASSLRDREKRDSNQPQHF; V: TRBV5-4; J: TRBJ1-5; D: TRBD1; size: NA
DNA: TGTGCCAGCAGCTTACAGGGGGGTGTCCCGTATTTT; CDR3: CASSLQGGVPYF; V: TRBV5-8; J: TRBJ2-3; D: TRBD1; size: once
DNA: TGTGCCACCAGCAGAGATAATGGTGCTAGCGGGTACCACGAGCAGTACTTC; CDR3: CATSRDNGASGYHEQYF; V: TRBV15; J: TRBJ2-7; D: TRBD2; size: NA
DNA: TGTGCCAGCAGCAGGGTAGGGGCCTACGAGCAGTACTTC; CDR3: CASSRVGAYEQYF; V: TRBV28; J: TRBJ2-7; D: NA; size: few
DNA: TGTGCCAGCAGCCTGGCCCCGCGTATAGTAGGTGTGTACAATGAGCAGTTCTTC; CDR3: CASSLAPRIVGVYNEQFF; V: TRBV7-8; J: TRBJ2-1; D: NA; size: NA
DNA: TGTGCCAGCAGTTCATCCGCCGGGACTAGAGCCTACGAGCAGTACTTC; CDR3: CASSSSAGTRAYEQYF; V: TRBV27; J: TRBJ2-7; D: TRBD2; size: NA
DNA: TGCGCCAGCAGCTTGAGCCCCTCAGGGGTCATCTCTGGAAACACCATATATTTT; CDR3: CASSLSPSGVISGNTIYF; V: TRBV4-1; J: TRBJ1-3; D: NA; size: NA
DNA: TGTGCCAGCAGCCCCTTGTGGGGGAAAATGAACACTGAAGCTTTCTTT; CDR3: CASSPLWGKMNTEAFF; V: TRBV5-4; J: TRBJ1-1; D: NA; size: NA
DNA: TGTGCCAGCAGCTTAAACGGCGGGGCCGGGGAGCTGTTTTTT; CDR3: CASSLNGGAGELFF; V: TRBV7-3; J: TRBJ2-2; D: NA; size: once
DNA: TGTGCCAGCTCATCCGACAGGGAGGCAACTAATGAAAAACTGTTTTTT; CDR3: CASSSDREATNEKLFF; V: TRBV18; J: TRBJ1-4; D: TRBD1; size: once